The present TCR beta chain was sequenced within a study of patients and donors after allogeneic stem cell transplantation. Germline CDR1 and CDR2: SGHNT and YENEEA. Trimming took 8 bases from V and 8 from J, leaving 13 bases between them. CDR3 length: 12 residues. TCRdb re-called the RT-PCR reads with MiXCR, one entry per CDR3 protein. The top ten clones hold approximately 3% of a sample with under 200,000 distinct CDR3 sequences, about 30% of them seen once. The sequenced sample was blood, either unsorted or a sorted T cell fraction (not recorded which). The sequence was obtained from a human donor who was either an allogeneic HSCT recipient or a stem cell or donor lymphocyte infusion donor (not recorded which). It is not recorded whose cells these are; they may come from a transplant donor. V is TRBV11-3 and J is TRBJ2-1; D might be TRBD1 (5 bases). CDR3 nucleotide sequence: TGTGCCAGCGCCCTAAGGGGCGATGAGCAGTTCTTC. Residues: CASALRGDEQFF.